This T cell receptor beta chain emerged from a study of T cells in Graves' hyperthyroidism and ophthalmopathy. From RNA transcripts, TCR beta CDR3 regions were amplified. HTBI primers drove first-round RT-PCR of the TCR CDR3. A single record per CDR3 protein comes from TCRdb applying MiXCR to the multiplex PCR reads. Found here are around 800,000 distinct CDR3 sequences, around 39% of them singletons; the top ten hold 8% to 9%. Hyperthyroidism of Graves' type that showed no ophthalmopathy progression within 18 months was stable. These patients, aged 18 to 65, had recently diagnosed hyperthyroidism lasting under 2 months. Whole-study results and caveats: Onset of ophthalmopathy came a median roughly 6.5 months after the model predicted it. Expanded thyroid clonotypes (above 0.001) were mostly also found in blood.

With respect to this clonotype: No antigen is known for it.

Trimming removed 3 bases at V and 5 bases at J, with 10 bases between. The CDR3 is 13 residues long. CDR1 and CDR2 (germline): LGHNA, YSLEER. V usage is TRBV4-3 and J usage is TRBJ2-5; D unclear. The TCR sequence derives from a man between 18 and 29 years old with Graves' hyperthyroidism. The sequencing input was blood. The CDR3: CASSHDGSETQYF. In DNA, the CDR3 is TGCGCCAGCAGCCATGATGGCAGCGAGACCCAGTACTTC.